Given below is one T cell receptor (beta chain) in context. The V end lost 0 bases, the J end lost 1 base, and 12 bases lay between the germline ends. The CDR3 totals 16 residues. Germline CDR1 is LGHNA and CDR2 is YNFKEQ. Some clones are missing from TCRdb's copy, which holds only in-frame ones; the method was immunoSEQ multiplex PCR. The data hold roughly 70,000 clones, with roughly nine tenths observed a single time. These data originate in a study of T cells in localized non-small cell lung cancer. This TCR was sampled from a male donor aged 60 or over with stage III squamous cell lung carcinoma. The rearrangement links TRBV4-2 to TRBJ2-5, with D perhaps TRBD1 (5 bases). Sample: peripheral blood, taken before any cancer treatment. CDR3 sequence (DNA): TGTGCCAGCAGCCAAGATCGCTCGGACACCCAAGAGACCCAGTACTTC. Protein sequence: CASSQDRSDTQETQYF.